This T cell receptor beta chain was recovered during a study of cytomegalovirus exposure and HLA in healthy donors. Across the whole study: Out of fewer than 500 genotyped donors, 81% belonged to the Caucasian-associated ancestry cluster.

PCR was performed using 60 Vbeta and 13 Jbeta primers. TCRdb keeps only in-frame clones here, not all; method: immunoSEQ multiplex PCR. Of just over 200,000 clones in the sample, approximately 70% are singletons; the top ten hold 2.6%. This clone has only a few counts. Its specificity is not known. V gave up 4 bases and J gave up 5 bases; unmatched junction bases: 3. CDR3 length: 13 amino acids. Germline CDR1 is SGDLS and CDR2 is YYNGEE. Study-level results: Analysis was performed later, and it showed HLA-associated TCR beta chains to be more clonally expanded than equally common others.

The genes are TRBV9 and TRBJ2-1; TRBD1 matches at 7 bases. The source of this sequence is a man in his forties in good health and CMV-seropositive. The sample consisted of PBMCs. The DNA for the CDR3 is TGTGCCAGCAGCACTGGACAGGACAATGAGCAGTTCTTC. The encoded protein is CASSTGQDNEQFF.